This TCR beta chain was identified in a study of T cells after yellow fever vaccination. Study outcomes and limitations: Abundant clonotypes from the bulk population could contaminate FACS-sorted repertoires.

In this sample, this clonotype turned up many times. Antigen unknown. A universal primer site and UMIs were added as TCR cDNA was made by 5'RACE template switching. MiXCR, applied by TCRdb to the 5' RACE reads, yields one record per CDR3 protein. This table has some 250,000 distinct CDR3 sequences, 3.6% appearing once. The CDR3 has 15 residues. In germline, CDR1 is KGHDR, CDR2 SFDVKD. With 2 bases removed from V and 3 bases from J, the gap between germline ends came to 11 bases. The source material was PBMCs, sampled 15 days after the yellow fever booster vaccination. The rearrangement joins TRBV24-1 to TRBJ2-3; D possibly corresponds to TRBD1 (5 bases). This TCR was sampled from a man younger than 35 who received the YFV17D yellow fever vaccine. This CDR3 is CATSDSGRETDTQYF. Written as DNA, the CDR3 is TGTGCCACCAGTGATTCGGGCAGGGAAACAGATACGCAGTATTTT.